Shown below are 19 T cell receptor beta chains from a single sample sequenced in a study of blood T cell repertoires in COVID-19. The table came from immunoSEQ multiplex PCR; TCRdb's copy has only in-frame clones and leaves some out. The sample yields 300,000 to 400,000 clones, 88% seen once. The sequenced material came from PBMCs or T cells enriched from blood (not recorded which). These TCRs come from a woman aged 30 to 39 with acute COVID-19.

The chain couples TRBV5-1 to TRBJ2-7, with D perhaps matching TRBD2 (6 bases). The CDR3 length is 13 residues. The germline V gene encodes CDR1 SGHRS and CDR2 YFSETQ. The V end lost 4 bases, the J end lost 3 bases, and 11 bases lay between the germline ends. As DNA, the CDR3 is TGCGCCAGCAGCCGGGGGACTGACTACGAGCAGTACTTC. Translating gives CASSRGTDYEQYF.

The V call is TRBV4-3, the J call TRBJ1-1; TRBD1 aligns across 10 bases. This CDR3 spans 15 amino acids. Germline V gene sequence: CDR1 LGHNA, CDR2 YSLEER. Losses at the gene ends were 8 bases for V and 8 bases for J; bases not matched to a gene: 14. CDR3 coding DNA: TGCGCCAGCTCCCTTCGACAGGGGGCACGAGGGGAAGCTTTCTTT. Its protein product is CASSLRQGARGEAFF.

This chain joins TRBV19 and TRBJ1-3; no clear D gene. V shed 2 bases and J shed 0 bases, with 11 bases lying between them. Germline assignment: CDR1 LNHDA and CDR2 SQIVND (reference sequence). The CDR3 extends over 16 amino acids. DNA of the CDR3: TGTGCCAGTAGTATAAAGGCAGGCGCCTCTGGAAACACCATATATTTT. Residues: CASSIKAGASGNTIYF.

This clone was seen just once. The gene calls are TRBV7-3 and TRBJ2-3; 8 bases are shared with TRBD2. Per the germline V gene, CDR1 is SGHTA and CDR2 is FQGTGA. Trimming cost V 0 bases and J 2 bases; bases outside gene matches: 7. CDR3 length: 17 amino acids. The CDR3 here is CASSLTQGRGATDTQYF. CDR3 bases: TGTGCCAGCAGCTTAACGCAAGGGCGGGGGGCCACAGATACGCAGTATTTT.

The gene calls are TRBV5-1 and TRBJ2-1, with D perhaps assigned TRBD1 or TRBD2 (6 bases each). Trimming removed 4 bases from V and 5 bases from J, with 13 bases in between. Germline V gene data show CDR1 as SGHRS and CDR2 as YFSETQ. The CDR3 runs to 14 residues. CDR3 sequence reads: CASSLGGSDNEQFF. The CDR3 DNA is TGCGCCAGCAGCCTGGGGGGCAGCGACAATGAGCAGTTCTTC.

The gene calls are TRBV6-5 and TRBJ1-4; maybe TRBD1 (5 bases). Per germline, CDR1 MNHEY and CDR2 SVGAGI. Trimming left V 6 bases short and J 6 bases short, with 14 bases between. The CDR3 loop spans 14 amino acids. The chain's CDR3 is CASRRGIVYEKLFF. The DNA of the CDR3 is TGTGCCAGCAGAAGGGGAATCGTCTATGAAAAACTGTTTTTT.

This clone was observed a few times. This chain connects TRBV11-1 to TRBJ2-2; TRBD2 aligns across 7 bases. Trimming removed 3 bases from V and 1 base from J; junction bases left unmatched: 5. Per germline, CDR1 SGHAT and CDR2 FQDESV (reference sequence). The CDR3 has 16 residues. Here the CDR3 reads CASSFGGGGNTGELFF. In DNA form, the CDR3 reads TGTGCCAGCAGCTTCGGTGGCGGGGGGAACACCGGGGAGCTGTTTTTT. Combining the CDR3 with reference TRBV11-1 and TRBJ2-2 gives the whole variable domain EAEVAQSPRYKITEKSQAVAFWCDPISGHATLYWYRQILGQGPELLVQFQDESVVDDSQLPKDRFSAERLKGVDSTLKIQPAELGDSAMYLCASSFGGGGNTGELFFGEGSRLTVL.

The chain combines TRBV2 with TRBJ2-3; the match to TRBD1 covers 10 bases. The CDR3 is 15 residues long. The germline V gene encodes CDR1 SNHLY and CDR2 FYNNEI. V was pared by 6 bases and J by 4 bases, with 7 bases of the junction left unmatched. CDR3 nucleotides: TGTGCCAGCAGCTCGGGACAGGGGTATGCAGATACGCAGTATTTT. Protein: CASSSGQGYADTQYF.

The chain uses TRBV30 and TRBJ1-5, with 7 bases aligning to TRBD1. The V segment lost 0 bases and the J segment 6 bases; nucleotides outside the gene matches: 8. Germline V gene sequence: CDR1 GTSNPN, CDR2 SVGIG (reference sequence). The CDR3 is 15 residues long. In DNA form, the CDR3 reads TGTGCCTGGAGTGTTGGAGGGGGCGCTTTTCAGCCCCAGCATTTT. This translates into CAWSVGGGAFQPQHF. The full variable domain, completed using reference TRBV30 and TRBJ1-5, is SQTIHQWPATLVQPVGSPLSLECTVEGTSNPNLYWYRQAAGRGLQLLFYSVGIGQISSEVPQNLSASRPQDRQFILSSKKLLLSDSGFYLCAWSVGGGAFQPQHFGDGTRLSIL.

The rearrangement joins TRBV5-1 to TRBJ2-2; tentatively, D is TRBD2 (5 bases). The CDR3 sequence is 14 residues long. V was cut by 4 bases and J by 4 bases, with 11 bases left in between. The germline CDR1 and CDR2 sequences are SGHRS and YFSETQ. CDR3 in DNA: TGCGCCAGCAGCCCGAGGGCAACCACCGGGGAGCTGTTTTTT. This sequence encodes CASSPRATTGELFF.

On this clone: This sample also contains other DNA sequences that code for the same CDR3. The V and J genes are TRBV9 and TRBJ2-3; 7 nucleotides line up with TRBD1. CDR1 is SGDLS, CDR2 YYNGEE, per germline. With 5 bases clipped from V and 1 base from J, the junction kept 4 bases outside the gene matches. The CDR3 is made up of 14 amino acids. The CDR3 DNA follows: TGTGCCAGCAGTGAAGGACAGGGCACAGATACGCAGTATTTT. This encodes CASSEGQGTDTQYF. Variable domain in full (rest from reference TRBV9 and TRBJ2-3): DSGVTQTPKHLITATGQRVTLRCSPRSGDLSVYWYQQSLDQGLQFLIQYYNGEERAKGNILERFSAQQFPDLHSELNLSSLELGDSALYFCASSEGQGTDTQYFGPGTRLTVL.

This clone was counted a few times. The chain is built from TRBV3-1 (or the pseudogene TRBV3-2) and TRBJ1-2, with unresolved D. V was cut by 0 bases and J by 8 bases, with 4 bases left in between. CDR3 length equals 11 residues. Germline V gives CDR1 LGHDT, CDR2 YNNKEL (reference sequence). The DNA of the CDR3 is TGTGCCAGCAGCCAAGACTTCGGCTACACCTTC. As protein: CASSQDFGYTF.

This chain uses TRBV10-3 with TRBJ2-3; 9 nucleotides line up with TRBD1. The V gene's germline CDR1 is ENHRY and CDR2 SYGVKD. The V segment lost 4 bases and the J segment 5 bases; nucleotides outside the gene matches: 4. The CDR3 is made up of 14 amino acids. The DNA for the CDR3 is TGTGCCATCAGTGGACAGGGGGATAAAGATACGCAGTATTTT. Translation gives CAISGQGDKDTQYF.

The chain employs TRBV10-2 and TRBJ1-1; 7 nucleotides align to TRBD1. The CDR3 length is 12 residues. The junction had 6 bases not matched to a gene; V was cut back by 6 bases and J by 8 bases. Germline CDR1 is WSHSY and CDR2 is SAAADI. CDR3 region: CASRSGTVEAFF. CDR3 DNA: TGCGCCAGCAGATCCGGGACAGTGGAAGCTTTCTTT.

The chain has TRBV2 and TRBJ1-4; D call uncertain. Germline V gene lookup returns CDR1 SNHLY and CDR2 FYNNEI. CDR3 length equals 13 residues. Trimming pared 6 bases from V and 10 bases from J, leaving 15 bases between. In nucleotides, the CDR3 is TGTGCCAGCAGACCGGGTCTAGATCGAAAACTGTTTTTT. It codes for CASRPGLDRKLFF. Using reference TRBV2 and TRBJ1-4 for the parts outside the CDR3, the full variable domain is EPEVTQTPSHQVTQMGQEVILRCVPISNHLYFYWYRQILGQKVEFLVSFYNNEISEKSEIFDDQFSVERPDGSNFTLKIRSTKLEDSAMYFCASRPGLDRKLFFGSGTQLSVL.

The chain joins TRBV19 to TRBJ1-6; D is unclear. The germline V gene encodes CDR1 LNHDA and CDR2 SQIVND (reference sequence). V lost 1 base, J lost 7 bases, and 17 bases lay in between. CDR3 length: 17 residues. DNA of the CDR3: TGTGCCAGTAGTATAGGGGCAGGAACCCTATCGAATTCACCCCTCCACTTT. Amino acid sequence: CASSIGAGTLSNSPLHF.

This chain connects TRBV2 to TRBJ1-2; tentative D call: TRBD1 (6 bases). This CDR3 comprises 13 residues. Per the germline V gene, CDR1 is SNHLY and CDR2 is FYNNEI. Deletions cut 5 bases from V and 4 bases from J, with 11 bases between. The CDR3 sequence is CASSQGLGYGYTF. The CDR3 bases are TGTGCCAGCAGTCAGGGGCTAGGCTATGGCTACACCTTC.

This chain connects TRBV19 to TRBJ1-2; TRBD1 agrees at 11 bases. This CDR3 has 15 amino acids. Germline loops: CDR1 LNHDA, CDR2 SQIVND (reference sequence). The trim removed 7 bases at V and 5 bases at J, leaving 9 bases unmatched. The CDR3 nucleotides read TGTGCCAGTAATGCCGGGACAGGGGGGGATTATGGCTACACCTTC. This codes for CASNAGTGGDYGYTF.

The chain carries TRBV5-1 and TRBJ1-1; the match to TRBD1 covers 7 bases. CDR3 length: 15 residues. Unmatched junction bases numbered 8, after V lost 2 bases and J lost 4 bases. CDR1 and CDR2 from the germline V gene are SGHRS and YFSETQ. The CDR3, as DNA: TGCGCCAGCAGCTTTGGAGGGACAGCCGGCACTGAAGCTTTCTTT. It is translated as CASSFGGTAGTEAFF.